This record looks at one TCR beta chain sequence and its context. Profiling relied on immunoSEQ multiplex PCR, and the TCRdb table lists in-frame clones only, not all of them. In all, the sample yields some 180,000 clones. The sample comes from a study of control samples from healthy donors and cancer patients. V was shortened by 5 bases and J by 3 bases, with 13 bases between the two germline ends. There are 15 residues in the CDR3. Germline V gives CDR1 SGHDN, CDR2 FVKESK. The TCR was taken from a woman under 40 in good health. Input material: blood. The chain is built from TRBV14 and TRBJ2-2; the D is unclear. In DNA form, the CDR3 reads TGTGCCAGCAGCAATTCGACAAGGCACACCGGGGAGCTGTTTTTT. Translated: CASSNSTRHTGELFF.